These 11 T cell receptor beta chains originate from one sample sequenced in a study of cytomegalovirus exposure and HLA in healthy donors. 60 Vbeta and 13 Jbeta primers were used in PCR. Sequencing was performed with immunoSEQ multiplex PCR; in TCRdb, only in-frame clones are kept and a portion is missing. The sample carries about 130,000 clones, about three quarters recorded once. Sequencing was done on a sample of PBMCs. The receptors come from a male donor in good health and CMV-seronegative.

The gene calls are TRBV29-1 and TRBJ2-3; D perhaps matches TRBD2 (6 bases). With 5 bases removed from V and 1 base from J, the gap between germline ends came to 16 bases. The germline gives CDR1 SQVTM, CDR2 ANQGSEA. The CDR3 is 15 residues long. The CDR3 nucleotides read TGCAGCGTTAAATGGAGGGGTAGGGGCACAGATACGCAGTATTTT. This sequence encodes CSVKWRGRGTDTQYF.

The V and J genes are TRBV4-1 and TRBJ2-5, with 9 bases that match TRBD2. Losses at the gene ends were 0 bases for V and 5 bases for J; bases not matched to a gene: 10. The CDR3 sequence is 17 residues long. In germline, CDR1 is MGHRA, CDR2 YSYEKL. CDR3 in amino acids: CASSQDEGAGGRETQYF. Written as DNA, the CDR3 is TGCGCCAGCAGCCAAGATGAAGGAGCGGGGGGACGGGAGACCCAGTACTTC.

The count of this clone is one. The chain carries TRBV5-1 and TRBJ2-7; tentative D call: TRBD1 (5 bases). Trimming took off 4 bases at V and 2 bases at J, with 13 bases between the two ends. The CDR3 runs 14 residues. Germline V gives CDR1 SGHRS, CDR2 YFSETQ. CDR3 sequence: CASSGSTGAYEQYF. The CDR3 DNA follows: TGCGCCAGCAGCGGAAGCACAGGAGCCTACGAGCAGTACTTC.

The chain couples TRBV10-3 to TRBJ1-1; 7 bases match TRBD1. Germline V lookup: CDR1 ENHRY, CDR2 SYGVKD. J lost 4 bases, V lost 7 bases, and 6 bases had no gene match. The CDR3 has 13 residues. CDR3 nucleotides: TGTGCCATCAAAGGGGCAGGGGGCACTGAAGCTTTCTTT. Translation gives CAIKGAGGTEAFF.

The chain is built from TRBV10-1 and TRBJ1-5; 10 nucleotides match TRBD1. V lost 6 bases to trimming and J lost 2 bases; unmatched junction nucleotides: 4. This CDR3 comprises 15 residues. Germline V gene lookup returns CDR1 WNHNN and CDR2 SYGVQD (reference sequence). CDR3 amino acids: CASSSGTGGNQPQHF. The CDR3 DNA follows: TGCGCCAGCAGCTCCGGGACAGGGGGCAATCAGCCCCAGCATTTT.

The J gene is TRBJ1-4, the V gene TRBV6-6; TRBD1 matches 7 bases. Trimming at V came to 6 bases and at J to 7 bases, leaving 11 bases not matched to a gene. The length of the CDR3 is 15 residues. From germline, CDR1 is MNHNY and CDR2 SVGAGI (reference sequence). The CDR3 sequence is CASRTTGKLGEKLFF. DNA for the CDR3: TGTGCCAGCAGAACGACAGGGAAGCTAGGTGAAAAACTGTTTTTT.

V and J are TRBV9 and TRBJ2-5; 7 bases align to TRBD1. Looked up from germline, CDR1 is SGDLS and CDR2 is YYNGEE. V was pared by 2 bases and J by 3 bases, with 4 bases of the junction left unmatched. This CDR3 region has 14 residues. Here the CDR3 reads CASSVHGTEETQYF. The CDR3 coding sequence is TGTGCCAGCAGCGTTCACGGGACAGAAGAGACCCAGTACTTC.

The genes are TRBV18 and TRBJ1-5; D may be TRBD1 (6 bases). The V gene's germline CDR1 is KGHSH and CDR2 LQKENI. The CDR3 loop spans 16 amino acids. Trimming cost V 3 bases and J 4 bases, with 16 bases left between them. Here the CDR3 reads CASSPSVGTPNQPQHF. The CDR3 nucleotides are TGTGCCAGCTCACCGAGTGTTGGGACACCGAATCAGCCCCAGCATTTT.

This clone was found once. The chain combines TRBV29-1 with TRBJ2-3; D is unclear. Trimming stripped 5 bases from V and 1 base from J, with 7 bases between. The CDR3 contains 12 residues. CDR1 and CDR2 from the germline V gene are SQVTM and ANQGSEA. CDR3 residues: CSVTVGTDTQYF. The CDR3, as DNA: TGCAGCGTTACGGTCGGCACAGATACGCAGTATTTT.

In nucleotides, the CDR3 is TGTGCCAGTAGTATAGAGGGGGCCCTGGTGAGCGGCTACACCTTC. It specifies CASSIEGALVSGYTF. The chain employs TRBV19 and TRBJ1-2, with D possibly being TRBD1 (6 bases). The CDR3 is 15 amino acids. The germline V and J ends were trimmed by 0 bases and 8 bases, with 16 bases remaining between them. Germline CDR1 and CDR2: LNHDA and SQIVND (reference sequence).

The gene calls are TRBV15 and TRBJ1-5; D possibly corresponds to TRBD1 (6 bases). The CDR3 totals 17 residues. In germline, CDR1 is LNHNV, CDR2 YYDKDF (reference sequence). V was cut by 1 base and J by 2 bases, with 15 bases left in between. CDR3 region: CATSRALGGGGNQPQHF. CDR3 bases: TGTGCCACCAGCAGAGCTCTGGGAGGGGGAGGCAATCAGCCCCAGCATTTT.